These 9 T cell receptor beta chains share one sample of origin, sequenced in a study of naive and memory T cell subsets. Two oligonucleotides, mixed equimolar, formed the beta constant-region primer covering TRBC1 and TRBC2. TCRdb fed the UMI-ligation and nested PCR reads into MiXCR, producing one record per CDR3 protein. The repertoire consists of about 85,000 distinct CDR3 sequences, with about an eighth occurring once and the leading ten covering 0.7% to 0.95%. Sequenced sample: central memory CD4+ T cells from blood. The receptors were sampled from a human donor in good health.

This clonotype was seen repeatedly, ten times or more. The chain carries TRBV30 and TRBJ2-3; D uncertain. This CDR3 contains 12 residues. The ends were cut back, 1 base at V and 6 bases at J, with 8 bases in the middle. CDR1 is GTSNPN and CDR2 is SVGIG in the germline V gene (reference sequence). CDR3 residues: CAWSERADTQYF. Here the CDR3 DNA reads TGTGCCTGGAGTGAAAGAGCGGATACGCAGTATTTT.

This chain's CDR3 is CASSSRDRGEYEQYF. In DNA, the CDR3 is TGTGCCAGCAGCTCACGGGACAGGGGTGAATACGAGCAGTACTTC. V and J are TRBV7-9 and TRBJ2-7; 10 nucleotides match TRBD1. Trimming at V came to 4 bases and at J to 4 bases, leaving 7 bases not matched to a gene. The CDR3 covers 15 residues. Germline loops: CDR1 SEHNR, CDR2 FQNEAQ (reference sequence).

The J gene is TRBJ2-7, the V gene TRBV29-1; D call uncertain. The CDR3 consists of 12 residues. Germline assignment: CDR1 SQVTM and CDR2 ANQGSEA. V lost 6 bases and J lost 1, with 10 bases in between. The CDR3 coding sequence is TGCAGCGTGGTCGGGTCTTCCTACGAGCAGTACTTC. This translates into CSVVGSSYEQYF.

At least ten counts were recorded for this clonotype. V is TRBV12-3 or TRBV12-4 and J is TRBJ1-5; no clear D gene. The CDR3 runs 17 residues. The V end was cut by 3 bases, the J end by 0 bases, with 15 bases between. The CDR3 is CASSFKLDSYSNQPQHF. CDR3 coding DNA: TGTGCCAGCAGTTTCAAGCTCGACTCGTATAGCAATCAGCCCCAGCATTTT.

V and J are TRBV12-3 or TRBV12-4 and TRBJ1-4; possibly TRBD1 for D (6 bases). The CDR3 loop spans 17 amino acids. The V end lost 0 bases, the J end lost 11 bases, and 22 bases lay between the germline ends. The CDR3 reads CASSLALSTGKGGKLFF. The CDR3 nucleotides read TGTGCCAGCAGTTTAGCGCTCTCAACAGGGAAGGGGGGTAAACTGTTTTTT.

This clonotype was seen only a few times. The chain combines TRBV29-1 with TRBJ2-4; D is ambiguous. Germline CDR1 reads SQVTM; CDR2 reads ANQGSEA. CDR3 length equals 13 residues. Trimming removed 3 bases at V and 0 bases at J, with 6 bases between. The CDR3 loop reads CSVEGIAKNIQYF. CDR3 in DNA: TGCAGCGTTGAGGGGATAGCCAAAAACATTCAGTACTTC.

The chain uses TRBV27 and TRBJ2-7, with a tentative D call TRBD1 (5 bases). CDR3 size: 13 residues. Trimming removed 5 bases at V and 6 bases at J, with 14 bases between. The germline V gene encodes CDR1 MNHEY and CDR2 SMNVEV (reference sequence). The CDR3 loop is CASSRPDSSEQYF. The CDR3 DNA reads as TGTGCCAGCAGTCGCCCCGACAGTTCCGAGCAGTACTTC.

The chain combines TRBV28 with TRBJ2-2; 11 bases fit TRBD2. V shed 5 bases and J 5 bases; nucleotides not matched to a gene: 4. Germline CDR1 MDHEN, CDR2 SYDVKM. This CDR3 contains 15 residues. The CDR3 DNA reads TGTGCCAGCAGTGTTAGCGGGAGGGGGACCGGGGAGCTGTTTTTT. Its translation: CASSVSGRGTGELFF.

The chain carries TRBV19 and TRBJ1-2; possibly TRBD1 for D (6 bases). V lost 9 bases, J lost 5 bases, and 16 bases lay in between. This CDR3 spans 13 amino acids. The germline V gene encodes CDR1 LNHDA and CDR2 SQIVND (reference sequence). CDR3 in amino acids: CASTDRILYGYTF. In nucleotides, the CDR3 is TGTGCCAGCACGGACAGAATTTTATATGGCTACACCTTC.